This T cell receptor beta chain was found in a study of human CD4 T cells and Enterobacteriaceae. Whole-study findings and limits: Specific clonotypes appeared less expanded ex vivo than cross-reactive ones.

As regards this clone: Its antigen is undetermined.

The memory gate held CD4+ cells that were not CD45RA+CCR7+CD95- naive cells, over 98% pure. Healthy donor blood came from Swiss blood donation centers. Sorted cells lacked CD8+, CD14+, CD16+, CD56+, CD19+ and CD25-bright cells. Ex vivo total memory CD4+ cells were sequenced at deep level. Repertoires were generated with immunoSEQ multiplex PCR, while TCRdb's copy carries only in-frame clones and drops some. The sample has roughly 28,000 clones, approximately 78% seen once. Germline values: CDR1 LNHDA, CDR2 SQIVND (reference sequence). The CDR3 is made up of 14 amino acids. The V gene lost 6 bases and the J gene lost 4 bases, with 15 bases spanning the gap.

The gene calls are TRBV19 and TRBJ1-1, with D perhaps TRBD1 (6 bases). This sequence was found in a human donor in good health. Sequencing input: memory CD4+ T cells from blood. This CDR3 reads CASSTTDRRTEAFF. The CDR3 nucleotides read TGTGCCAGTAGCACGACGGACAGACGCACTGAAGCTTTCTTT.